This T cell receptor (beta chain) came from a study of CD8 T cells in ankylosing spondylitis. Study conclusions and caveats: Ankylosing spondylitis blood appeared to be characterized by a TCR beta motif of 8 or 9 highly homologous variants.

Germline-derived CDR1 and CDR2 are SGHRS and YFSETQ. V lost 1 base and J lost 1, with 10 bases in between. The CDR3 totals 15 residues. TCRdb itself ran the 5' RACE reads through MiXCR, one entry per CDR3 protein. The sample shows about 330,000 distinct CDR3 sequences, around 8% of them seen only once. On this clonotype: Its antigen is not known.

This TCR derives from a male donor with ankylosing spondylitis. The rearrangement joins TRBV5-1 to TRBJ2-3; perhaps D is TRBD1 or TRBD2 (5 bases each). The sequencing sample was made of blood, either unsorted or a sorted T cell fraction (not recorded which). The CDR3 sequence: CASSLQGSGTDTQYF. DNA of the CDR3: TGCGCCAGCAGCTTGCAGGGTAGCGGCACAGATACGCAGTATTTT.